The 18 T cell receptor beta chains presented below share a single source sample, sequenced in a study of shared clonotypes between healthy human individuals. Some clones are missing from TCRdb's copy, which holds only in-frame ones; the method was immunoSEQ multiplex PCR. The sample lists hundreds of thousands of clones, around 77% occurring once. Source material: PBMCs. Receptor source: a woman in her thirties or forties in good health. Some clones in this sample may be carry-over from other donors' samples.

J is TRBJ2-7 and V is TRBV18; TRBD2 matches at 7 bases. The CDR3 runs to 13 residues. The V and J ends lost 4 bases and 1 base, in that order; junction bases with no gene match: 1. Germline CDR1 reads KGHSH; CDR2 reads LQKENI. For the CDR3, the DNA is TGTGCCAGCTCACGGCGGGGGTCCTACGAGCAGTACTTC. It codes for CASSRRGSYEQYF.

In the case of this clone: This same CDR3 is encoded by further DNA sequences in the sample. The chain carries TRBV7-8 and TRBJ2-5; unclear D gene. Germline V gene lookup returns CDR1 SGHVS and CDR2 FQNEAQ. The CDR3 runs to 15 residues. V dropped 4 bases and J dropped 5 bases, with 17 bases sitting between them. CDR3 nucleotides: TGTGCCAGCAGCTCCCTAGGACGGACGAAGGAGACCCAGTACTTC. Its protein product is CASSSLGRTKETQYF.

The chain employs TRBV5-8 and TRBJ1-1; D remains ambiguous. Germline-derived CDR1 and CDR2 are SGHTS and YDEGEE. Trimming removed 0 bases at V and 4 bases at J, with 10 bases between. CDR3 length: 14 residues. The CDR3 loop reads CASSLGGVSTEAFF. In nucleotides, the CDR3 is TGTGCCAGCAGCTTGGGCGGGGTGTCCACTGAAGCTTTCTTT.

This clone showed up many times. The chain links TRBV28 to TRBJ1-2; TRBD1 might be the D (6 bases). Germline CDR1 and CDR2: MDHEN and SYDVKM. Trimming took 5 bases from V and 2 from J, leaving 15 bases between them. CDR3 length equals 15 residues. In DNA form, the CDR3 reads TGTGCCAGCAGTACCGGGGGGGCAGAGAACTATGGCTACACCTTC. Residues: CASSTGGAENYGYTF.

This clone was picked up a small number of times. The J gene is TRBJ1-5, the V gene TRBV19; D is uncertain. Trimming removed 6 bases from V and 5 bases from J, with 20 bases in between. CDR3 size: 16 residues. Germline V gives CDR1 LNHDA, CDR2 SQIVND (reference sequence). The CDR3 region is CASRLDGLTGDQPQHF. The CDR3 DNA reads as TGTGCCAGTAGACTCGACGGGCTAACTGGGGATCAGCCCCAGCATTTT.

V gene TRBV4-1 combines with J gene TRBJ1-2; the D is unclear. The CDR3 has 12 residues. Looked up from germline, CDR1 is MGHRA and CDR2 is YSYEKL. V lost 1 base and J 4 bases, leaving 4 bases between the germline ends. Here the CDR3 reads CASSQGFYGYTF. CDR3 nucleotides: TGCGCCAGCAGCCAAGGGTTCTATGGCTACACCTTC.

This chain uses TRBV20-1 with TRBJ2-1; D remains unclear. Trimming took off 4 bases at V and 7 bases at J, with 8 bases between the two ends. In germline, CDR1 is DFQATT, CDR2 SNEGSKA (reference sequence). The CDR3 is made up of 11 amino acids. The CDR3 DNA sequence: TGCAGTGCTATCCGGCTGAATGAGCAGTTCTTC. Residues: CSAIRLNEQFF.

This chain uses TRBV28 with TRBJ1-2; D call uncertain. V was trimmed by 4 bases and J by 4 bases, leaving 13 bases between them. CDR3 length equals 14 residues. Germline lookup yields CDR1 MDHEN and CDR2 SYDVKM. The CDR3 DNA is TGTGCCAGCAGTTCACCCGGACGGCTCTATGGCTACACCTTC. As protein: CASSSPGRLYGYTF.

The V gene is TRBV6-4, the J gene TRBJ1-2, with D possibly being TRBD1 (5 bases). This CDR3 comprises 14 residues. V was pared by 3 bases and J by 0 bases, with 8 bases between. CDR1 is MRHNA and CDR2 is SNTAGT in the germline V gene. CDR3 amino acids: CASSEQATNYGYTF. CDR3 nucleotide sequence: TGTGCCAGCAGTGAACAGGCTACTAACTATGGCTACACCTTC.

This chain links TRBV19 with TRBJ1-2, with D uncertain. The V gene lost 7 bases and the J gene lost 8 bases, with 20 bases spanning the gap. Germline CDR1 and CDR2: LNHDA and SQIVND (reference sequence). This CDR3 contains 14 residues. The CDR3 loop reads CASTHAGRIWGYTF. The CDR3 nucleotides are TGTGCCAGTACCCATGCAGGCCGAATATGGGGCTACACCTTC.

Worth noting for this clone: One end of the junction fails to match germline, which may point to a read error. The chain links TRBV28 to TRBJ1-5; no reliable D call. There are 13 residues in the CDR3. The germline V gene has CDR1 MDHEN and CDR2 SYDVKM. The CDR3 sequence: CASSLFSSQPQHF. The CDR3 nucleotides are TGTGCCAGCAGCTTATTTTCGAGTCAGCCCCAGCATTTT.

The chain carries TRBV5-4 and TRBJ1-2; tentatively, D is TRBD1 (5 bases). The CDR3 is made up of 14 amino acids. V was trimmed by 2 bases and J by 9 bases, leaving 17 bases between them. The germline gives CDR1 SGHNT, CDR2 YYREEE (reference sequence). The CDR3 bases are TGTGCCAGCAGCTTAAACGTGGGGCCTTCGAGCTACACCTTC. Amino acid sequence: CASSLNVGPSSYTF.

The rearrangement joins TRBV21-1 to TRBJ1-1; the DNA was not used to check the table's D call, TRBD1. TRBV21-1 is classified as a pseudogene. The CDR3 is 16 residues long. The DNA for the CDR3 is TGTGCCAGCAGCAAAGCAGTGAACAGGGCGGACACTGAAGCTTTCTTT. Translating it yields CASSKAVNRADTEAFF.

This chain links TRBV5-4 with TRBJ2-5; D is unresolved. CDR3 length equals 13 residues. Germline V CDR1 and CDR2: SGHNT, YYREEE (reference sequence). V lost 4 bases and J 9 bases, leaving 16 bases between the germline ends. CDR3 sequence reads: CASSPKTTGAQYF. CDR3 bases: TGTGCCAGCAGCCCTAAAACCACTGGGGCCCAGTACTTC.

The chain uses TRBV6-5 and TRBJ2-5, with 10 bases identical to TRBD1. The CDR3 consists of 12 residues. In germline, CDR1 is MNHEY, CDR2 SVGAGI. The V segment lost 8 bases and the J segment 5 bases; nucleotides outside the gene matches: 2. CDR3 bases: TGTGCCAGCCGGACAGGGGGGGAGACCCAGTACTTC. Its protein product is CASRTGGETQYF.

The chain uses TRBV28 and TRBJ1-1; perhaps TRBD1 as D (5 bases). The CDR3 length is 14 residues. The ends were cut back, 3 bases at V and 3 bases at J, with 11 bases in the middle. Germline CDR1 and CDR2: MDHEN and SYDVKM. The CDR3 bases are TGTGCCAGCAGTTTTTGGGGCCCGGACACTGAAGCTTTCTTT. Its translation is CASSFWGPDTEAFF.

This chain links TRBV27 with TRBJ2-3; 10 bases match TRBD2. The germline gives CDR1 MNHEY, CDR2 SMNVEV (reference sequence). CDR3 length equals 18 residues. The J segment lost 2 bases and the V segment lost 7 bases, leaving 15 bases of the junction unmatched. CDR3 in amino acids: CASTLRTSGLPFTDTQYF. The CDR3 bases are TGTGCCAGCACCCTAAGGACTAGCGGCCTCCCCTTCACAGATACGCAGTATTTT.

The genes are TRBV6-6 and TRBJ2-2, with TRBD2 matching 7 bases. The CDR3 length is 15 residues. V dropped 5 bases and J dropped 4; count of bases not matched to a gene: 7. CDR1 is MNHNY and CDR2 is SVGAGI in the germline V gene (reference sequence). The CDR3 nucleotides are TGTGCCAGCAGTCCCCCCGCGGGGGTCACCGGGGAGCTGTTTTTT. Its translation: CASSPPAGVTGELFF.